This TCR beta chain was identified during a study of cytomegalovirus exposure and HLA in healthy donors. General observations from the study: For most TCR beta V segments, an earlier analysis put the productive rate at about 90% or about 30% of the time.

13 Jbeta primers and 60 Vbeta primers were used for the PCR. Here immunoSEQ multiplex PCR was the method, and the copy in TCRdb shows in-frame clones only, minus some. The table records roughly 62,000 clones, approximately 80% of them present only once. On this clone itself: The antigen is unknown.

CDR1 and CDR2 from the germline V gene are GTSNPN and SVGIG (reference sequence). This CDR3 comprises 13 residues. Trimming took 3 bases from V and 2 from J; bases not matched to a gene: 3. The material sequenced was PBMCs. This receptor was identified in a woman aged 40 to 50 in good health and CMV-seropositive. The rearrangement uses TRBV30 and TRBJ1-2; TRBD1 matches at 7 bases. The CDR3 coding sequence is TGTGCCTGGAGCGAGGGGGCGAACTATGGCTACACCTTC. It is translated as CAWSEGANYGYTF.